This TCR beta chain was sequenced in a study of CD8+ T cells in alopecia areata. V was cut by 10 bases and J by 4 bases, with 13 bases left in between. Germline V gives CDR1 LNHNV, CDR2 YYDKDF (reference sequence). This CDR3 has 12 residues. RNA extraction and reverse transcription yielded cDNA as sequencing template. TCRdb keeps only in-frame clones here, not all; method: immunoSEQ multiplex PCR. The profile covers about 140,000 clones, with approximately 51% appearing a single time and approximately 1% taken by the ten largest. V gene TRBV15 combines with J gene TRBJ2-5, with D tentatively TRBD1 or TRBD2 (6 bases each). The sample here was CD4+ T cells sorted from blood, taken at week 0. This receptor was identified in a human donor with alopecia areata. The CDR3 spells CAITQGGETQYF. The CDR3 region has the DNA TGTGCCATAACACAGGGAGGAGAGACCCAGTACTTC.